These 11 T cell receptor beta chains were all obtained from the same sample, sequenced in a study of blood T cells in healthy people across ages (dated by TCRdb to between 2015 and 2017). Library creation used 5' RACE. Data came from an Illumina HiSeq 2500. A second PCR of roughly 7 to 12 cycles was run with a J-beta primer mix and a sample-barcoded 5' primer. TCRdb took the public reads, trimmed them with fastp at Q25, ran MiXCR for clone calling and kept in-frame beta chains. Each record represents a unique CDR3 protein, reported with the most common genes and DNA among its rows. The sample table contains 750,000 to 950,000 distinct CDR3 sequences; only one count was recorded for less than 70% of them. The top ten constitute approximately 41% of the sample. The sample consisted of blood. The source is a man older than 75 in good health.

The J gene is TRBJ2-3, the V gene TRBV28, with TRBD1 matching over 9 bases. Unmatched junction bases numbered 6, after V lost 4 bases and J lost 4 bases. Per the germline V gene, CDR1 is MDHEN and CDR2 is SYDVKM. The CDR3 contains 15 residues. In nucleotides, the CDR3 is TGTGCCAGCAGTTCTGCCCGGACAGGGGCAGATACGCAGTATTTT. As protein: CASSSARTGADTQYF.

The V gene is TRBV20-1, the J gene TRBJ1-6; D is unresolved. CDR3 length equals 14 residues. The germline gives CDR1 DFQATT, CDR2 SNEGSKA (reference sequence). Trimming took 3 bases from V and 5 from J, leaving 11 bases between them. The CDR3 DNA sequence: TGCAGTGCTAGTGCGCCAGAAAATAATTCACCCCTCCACTTT. Translating it yields CSASAPENNSPLHF.

The rearrangement links TRBV20-1 to TRBJ1-3; D gene unclear. Deletions cut 2 bases from V and 0 bases from J, with 14 bases between. CDR1 is DFQATT and CDR2 is SNEGSKA in the germline V gene (reference sequence). CDR3 size: 16 residues. CDR3 bases: TGCAGTGCTAGACGTAACATGGTAGGCTCTGGAAACACCATATATTTT. Protein product: CSARRNMVGSGNTIYF.

J is TRBJ1-1 and V is TRBV2, with D perhaps matching TRBD1 (5 bases). Germline-derived CDR1 and CDR2 are SNHLY and FYNNEI. V lost 8 bases and J lost 1, with 11 bases in between. The length of the CDR3 is 13 residues. CDR3 in amino acids: CASGGVANTEAFF. The CDR3 nucleotides read TGTGCCAGCGGGGGGGTGGCGAACACTGAAGCTTTCTTT.

A few counts support this clonotype. J is TRBJ2-4 and V is TRBV20-1, with unresolved D. V lost 0 bases and J 0 bases, leaving 9 bases between the germline ends. Germline V CDR1 and CDR2: DFQATT, SNEGSKA (reference sequence). This CDR3 is 15 amino acids long. CDR3 in DNA: TGCAGTGCTAGAGATCGGCAGCTAGCCAAAAACATTCAGTACTTC. Translation gives CSARDRQLAKNIQYF.

The chain couples TRBV12-3 or TRBV12-4 to TRBJ2-7; D remains ambiguous. This CDR3 has 14 amino acids. The V end was cut by 6 bases, the J end by 0 bases, with 12 bases between. The CDR3 here is CASSPGSPSYEQYF. As DNA, the CDR3 is TGTGCCAGCAGCCCAGGTTCACCCTCCTACGAGCAGTACTTC.

The V gene is TRBV19, the J gene TRBJ1-1; a weak D match, TRBD1 (6 bases). Between the trimmed V and J ends, which lost 5 bases and 2 bases, there was a span of 15 bases. Germline V gene sequence: CDR1 LNHDA, CDR2 SQIVND (reference sequence). The CDR3 sequence is 15 residues long. Written as DNA, the CDR3 is TGTGCCAGTAGTTCAGGGAGGGGGGGCAACACTGAAGCTTTCTTT. Residues: CASSSGRGGNTEAFF.

The J gene is TRBJ2-7, the V gene TRBV7-3; 8 bases agree with TRBD1. This CDR3 spans 14 amino acids. Trimming removed 3 bases from V and 5 bases from J; junction bases left unmatched: 6. CDR1 is SGHTA and CDR2 is FQGTGA in the germline V gene. The DNA of the CDR3 is TGTGCCAGCAGCTTCGGGACAGGAGACCACGAGCAGTACTTC. This translates into CASSFGTGDHEQYF.

The CDR3 DNA is TGTGCCAGCAGTCCCCCCAGCCATGAGCAGTTCTTC. It encodes CASSPPSHEQFF. V is TRBV4-2 and J is TRBJ2-1; D uncertain. V was pared by 6 bases and J by 8 bases, with 11 bases between. Germline values: CDR1 LGHNA, CDR2 YNFKEQ. The CDR3 consists of 12 residues.

V is TRBV2 and J is TRBJ2-7; a weak D match, TRBD2 (6 bases). Germline CDR1 and CDR2: SNHLY and FYNNEI. V gave up 7 bases and J gave up 0 bases, with 10 bases separating them. CDR3 length: 13 residues. The CDR3 nucleotides read TGTGCCAGCAATCCGACTAGCTCCTACGAGCAGTACTTC. This translates into CASNPTSSYEQYF.

The V and J genes are TRBV11-2 and TRBJ2-3, with 8 bases identical to TRBD1. Losses at the gene ends were 0 bases for V and 2 bases for J; bases not matched to a gene: 16. CDR3 size: 20 residues. CDR1 is SGHAT and CDR2 is FQNNGV in the germline V gene. The CDR3 bases are TGTGCCAGCAGCTTAGAGGCAGGGGGCGGTTGGGGCGACTCCACAGATACGCAGTATTTT. Encoded protein: CASSLEAGGGWGDSTDTQYF.